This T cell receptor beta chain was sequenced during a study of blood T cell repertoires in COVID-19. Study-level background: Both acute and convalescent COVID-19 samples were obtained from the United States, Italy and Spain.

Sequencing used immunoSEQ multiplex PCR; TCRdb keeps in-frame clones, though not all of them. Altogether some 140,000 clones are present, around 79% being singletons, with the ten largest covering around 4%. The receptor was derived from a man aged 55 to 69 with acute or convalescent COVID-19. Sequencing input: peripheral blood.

CDR3 DNA sequence: TGTGCCAGCAGCCAAGGGGGAGCGGGAGGGCGAGATGAGCAGTTCTTC. The encoded protein is CASSQGGAGGRDEQFF. The chain links TRBV3-1 (or the pseudogene TRBV3-2) to TRBJ2-1; 10 bases are shared with TRBD2. V lost 1 base, J lost 8 bases, and 8 bases stayed unmatched. The CDR3 loop spans 16 amino acids. Germline V gene sequence: CDR1 LGHDT, CDR2 YNNKEL (reference sequence).